Shown below are 7 T cell receptor beta chains from a single sample sequenced in a study of PD-1 blockade in classical Hodgkin lymphoma. Exposure to brentuximab vedotin varied, and each patient had relapsed following autologous stem cell transplantation. This table comes from immunoSEQ multiplex PCR, and its TCRdb copy is limited to in-frame clones, with some not included. There are some 11,000 clones in the sample; about 70% occur only once, and 25% lies in the top ten. The material sequenced was peripheral blood mononuclear cells (PBMCs), taken at baseline. The receptors originated from a human donor with classical Hodgkin lymphoma.

The chain employs TRBV5-6 and TRBJ2-7; D is unclear. CDR3 length equals 11 residues. Between the trimmed V and J ends, which lost 2 bases and 5 bases, there was a span of 5 bases. CDR1 is SGHDT and CDR2 is YYEEEE in the germline V gene. The CDR3 DNA follows: TGTGCCAGCAGCTTTGGGGACGAGCAGTACTTC. It yields the protein CASSFGDEQYF.

The V gene is TRBV7-2, the J gene TRBJ1-1; TRBD1 might be the D (6 bases). Germline CDR1 is SGHTA and CDR2 is FQGNSA. CDR3 length: 13 amino acids. Trimming pared 6 bases from V and 5 bases from J, leaving 13 bases between. This CDR3 is CASRGQGWTEAFF. The CDR3 DNA reads as TGTGCCAGCAGAGGTCAGGGGTGGACTGAAGCTTTCTTT.

The chain carries TRBV19 and TRBJ2-2; TRBD1 agrees at 7 bases. The J segment lost 5 bases and the V segment lost 6 bases, leaving 9 bases of the junction unmatched. The V gene's germline CDR1 is LNHDA and CDR2 SQIVND (reference sequence). The CDR3 consists of 15 residues. The DNA for the CDR3 is TGTGCCAGTAGACCCGACAGGGTTCCTACCGGGGAGCTGTTTTTT. Translating gives CASRPDRVPTGELFF.

This chain connects TRBV27 to TRBJ2-1; 10 bases are shared with TRBD2. The trim removed 4 bases at V and 10 bases at J, leaving 13 bases unmatched. CDR3 size: 16 residues. Germline CDR1 and CDR2: MNHEY and SMNVEV (reference sequence). CDR3 DNA: TGTGCCAGCAGTTCATGGGCTAGCGGGAGTTTCTCGGAGCAGTTCTTC. This encodes CASSSWASGSFSEQFF.

The V gene is TRBV15, the J gene TRBJ2-1; 8 bases match TRBD2. Germline lookup yields CDR1 LNHNV and CDR2 YYDKDF (reference sequence). CDR3 size: 17 residues. Germline trimming cut 0 bases from V and 9 bases from J; bases unmatched to any gene: 13. This CDR3 reads CATSRDRISGRSGEQFF. The CDR3 bases are TGTGCCACCAGCAGAGATCGCATCAGCGGGAGATCGGGTGAGCAGTTCTTC.

This sequence joins TRBV27 and TRBJ2-3; the D gene is possibly TRBD2 (6 bases). The germline V and J ends were trimmed by 5 bases and 0 bases, with 6 bases remaining between them. Germline loops: CDR1 MNHEY, CDR2 SMNVEV (reference sequence). The CDR3 spans 13 residues. The CDR3 DNA sequence: TGTGCCAGCAGTGGGGGGAGCACAGATACGCAGTATTTT. Translating gives CASSGGSTDTQYF.

This clone was detected a few times. The CDR3 loop reads CASIGTDSYEQYF. In DNA form, the CDR3 reads TGTGCCAGCATTGGGACAGACTCCTACGAGCAGTACTTC. This chain connects TRBV28 to TRBJ2-7, with 7 bases identical to TRBD1. The junction had 3 bases not matched to a gene; V was cut back by 7 bases and J by 0 bases. The germline gives CDR1 MDHEN, CDR2 SYDVKM. This CDR3 region has 13 residues.